The rows below give T cell receptor beta chains drawn from one sample of a study of cytomegalovirus exposure and HLA in healthy donors. The data were produced by immunoSEQ multiplex PCR, yet TCRdb's version contains in-frame clones alone and is incomplete. The sample lists tens of thousands of clones, approximately 89% occurring once. The sequenced sample was PBMCs. Every receptor here comes from a woman younger than 35 in good health and CMV-seropositive. Both conserved end residues are part of each CDR3. D genes are given only for firm matches. The listing skips clone size in some rows; elsewhere it reads once, few, many or a size class.

size	D	V	J	CDR3	DNA
few	TRBD1	TRBV19	TRBJ1-6	CASSTDRGQSPLHF	TGTGCCAGTAGTACGGACAGGGGGCAGAGTCCCCTCCACTTT
few	.	TRBV6-5	TRBJ1-2	CASSYSGSKYGYTF	TGTGCCAGCAGTTACTCGGGCTCAAAGTATGGCTACACCTTC
medium-sized	TRBD1	TRBV2	TRBJ2-5	CASSLLTGERETQYF	TGTGCCAGTAGCCTTTTGACAGGGGAAAGAGAGACCCAGTACTTC
.	TRBD2	TRBV5-6	TRBJ2-1	CASSLSSGSPEQFF	TGTGCCAGCAGCTTGAGTAGCGGGTCCCCTGAGCAGTTCTTC
.	.	TRBV5-1	TRBJ1-1	CASSQGSPPEAFF	TGCGCCAGCAGTCAAGGGAGCCCCCCTGAAGCTTTCTTT
.	TRBD1	TRBV18	TRBJ2-5	CASSPGDRVQETQYF	TGTGCCAGCTCACCAGGGGACAGAGTGCAAGAGACCCAGTACTTC
.	TRBD1	TRBV6-5	TRBJ2-7	CASRGQSSSYEQYF	TGTGCCAGCAGGGGACAGTCAAGCTCCTACGAGCAGTACTTC
.	TRBD2	TRBV4-2	TRBJ2-7	CASSQSAGGPVYEQYF	TGTGCCAGCAGCCAATCCGCGGGGGGGCCCGTCTACGAGCAGTACTTC
.	.	TRBV9	TRBJ2-7	CAEVGKVYEQYF	TGTGCAGAGGTCGGCAAGGTATACGAGCAGTACTTC
few	.	TRBV9	TRBJ2-2	CASSVDQYTGELFF	TGTGCCAGCAGCGTAGATCAATACACCGGGGAGCTGTTTTTT
.	.	TRBV7-6	TRBJ2-7	CASSLEWQGREQYF	TGTGCCAGCAGCTTAGAATGGCAGGGAAGGGAGCAGTACTTC
.	TRBD2	TRBV2	TRBJ2-3	CASSGTSGGTDTQYF	TGTGCCAGCAGTGGGACTAGCGGGGGGACAGATACGCAGTATTTT
.	.	TRBV29-1	TRBJ2-3	CSVVRGASTDTQYF	TGCAGCGTTGTCAGGGGAGCTAGCACAGATACGCAGTATTTT
.	.	TRBV27	TRBJ2-7	CASSFTRQYEQYF	TGTGCCAGCAGTTTCACCCGACAGTACGAGCAGTACTTC
once	.	TRBV4-2	TRBJ1-4	CASSRPEGSLKEKLFF	TGTGCCAGCAGCCGACCCGAGGGCAGCCTTAAGGAAAAACTGTTTTTT
.	.	TRBV5-4	TRBJ1-2	CASSSIQVYGYTF	TGTGCCAGCAGCTCGATTCAGGTTTATGGCTACACCTTC
.	.	TRBV6-6	TRBJ1-2	CASSYSDSLGYTF	TGTGCCAGCAGTTACTCCGACAGCCTTGGCTACACCTTC
.	TRBD2	TRBV11-1	TRBJ2-1	CASSQTSGGADEQFF	TGTGCCAGCAGCCAGACTAGCGGGGGGGCCGATGAGCAGTTCTTC
.	.	TRBV5-6	TRBJ1-1	CASSEGWRNTEAFF	TGTGCCAGCAGTGAGGGATGGAGGAACACTGAAGCTTTCTTT
.	TRBD2	TRBV5-4	TRBJ2-7	CASSLDPAGGSYEQYF	TGTGCCAGCAGCTTGGATCCAGCGGGGGGCTCCTACGAGCAGTACTTC
once	TRBD1	TRBV5-6	TRBJ1-4	CASSWTGDEKLFF	TGTGCCAGCAGCTGGACAGGGGATGAAAAACTGTTTTTT
.	TRBD1	TRBV18	TRBJ2-7	CASSPGTGVSYEQYF	TGTGCCAGCTCACCTGGGACAGGGGTCTCCTACGAGCAGTACTTC
.	TRBD1	TRBV28	TRBJ1-2	CASSSRTGNNYGYTF	TGTGCCAGCAGTTCGAGGACAGGAAACAACTATGGCTACACCTTC
.	TRBD1	TRBV5-1	TRBJ1-2	CASSMGQGGDIYGYTF	TGCGCCAGCAGCATGGGACAGGGGGGCGACATCTATGGCTACACCTTC
.	TRBD1	TRBV5-1	TRBJ2-5	CASSYGDRVRETQYF	TGCGCCAGCAGCTATGGGGACAGGGTGAGGGAGACCCAGTACTTC
.	.	TRBV28	TRBJ2-1	CASSFRLGGEQFF	TGTGCCAGCAGTTTCCGGCTCGGGGGTGAGCAGTTCTTC
.	TRBD2	TRBV25-1	TRBJ2-1	CASSIISGVTLNEQFF	TGTGCCAGCAGTATCATTAGCGGGGTAACCCTCAATGAGCAGTTCTTC
.	TRBD1	TRBV19	TRBJ1-1	CASSTRQGEAFF	TGTGCCAGTAGTACGAGACAGGGAGAAGCTTTCTTT
.	TRBD2	TRBV5-1	TRBJ2-1	CASSFTSSGGRTSYNEQFF	TGCGCCAGCAGCTTCACCTCTAGCGGGGGGCGAACCTCCTACAATGAGCAGTTCTTC
.	TRBD2	TRBV9	TRBJ2-7	CASSVEPGGREQYF	TGTGCCAGCAGCGTAGAGCCGGGGGGGCGCGAGCAGTACTTC
.	.	TRBV2	TRBJ2-1	CASSERTSFTNEQFF	TGTGCCAGCAGTGAACGCACTTCCTTTACGAATGAGCAGTTCTTC
once	.	TRBV5-4	TRBJ1-1	CASSLWANTEAFF	TGTGCCAGCAGCTTATGGGCAAACACTGAAGCTTTCTTT
.	TRBD2	TRBV6-4	TRBJ2-2	CASSGTSTGELFF	TGTGCCAGCAGTGGGACTAGCACCGGGGAGCTGTTTTTT
.	.	TRBV9	TRBJ1-1	CASSVAGGEAFF	TGTGCCAGCAGCGTAGCGGGGGGCGAAGCTTTCTTT
.	TRBD1	TRBV6-6	TRBJ1-3	CASSSSGGSGNTIYF	TGTGCCAGCAGTTCGTCAGGGGGCTCTGGAAACACCATATATTTT
.	.	TRBV9	TRBJ1-1	CASSVEGGTEAFF	TGTGCCAGCAGCGTAGAGGGGGGGACTGAAGCTTTCTTT
few	.	TRBV2	TRBJ1-1	CASKYGTNTEAFF	TGTGCCAGCAAATATGGCACGAACACTGAAGCTTTCTTT
.	.	TRBV7-8	TRBJ2-7	CASRPFGAGLSYEQYF	TGTGCCAGCAGACCCTTTGGCGCAGGCCTCTCCTACGAGCAGTACTTC
.	TRBD2	TRBV10-3	TRBJ2-3	CAISGFGGGEDTQYF	TGTGCCATCAGTGGGTTCGGCGGGGGGGAAGATACGCAGTATTTT
.	.	TRBV5-5	TRBJ2-1	CASSEGTIDEQFF	TGTGCCAGCAGCGAGGGGACAATAGATGAGCAGTTCTTC
.	TRBD1	TRBV6-4	TRBJ2-3	CASSEGQGADTQYF	TGTGCCAGCAGTGAGGGACAGGGCGCAGATACGCAGTATTTT
.	.	TRBV19	TRBJ1-1	CASSIGRADTEAFF	TGTGCCAGTAGTATCGGCAGGGCGGACACTGAAGCTTTCTTT